This T cell receptor (beta chain) was captured by sequencing in a study of cytomegalovirus exposure and HLA in healthy donors (dated by TCRdb to the late 2010s). Background for the entire study: A later analysis indicated that the 130 or so validation repertoires were generated on the platform also employed for the 700 or so repertoires of the first cohort. The study aimed to test whether signatures of past pathogen exposure could be identified by cataloging public T cell receptors. In addition to the first cohort of 666 subjects, a separate validation cohort of around 110 different subjects was used. To predict cytomegalovirus infection status, the study brought together high-throughput TCR immunosequencing, statistical association of individual TCRs with disease status, and machine learning. Findings and caveats that apply to the study as a whole: Subsequent analysis determined that TCRs grouped into clusters in the first cohort also showed a tendency toward co-occurrence across the roughly 130 validation repertoires, and about 94% of cluster scores exceeded 0. A total of 164 TCR beta chains were listed by the study as associated with cytomegalovirus. Three of the identified cytomegalovirus-associated TCR beta chains were confirmed in vitro to be specific for cytomegalovirus antigens. In both the original and validation cohorts, the classifier was reported to diagnose cytomegalovirus status with high specificity and sensitivity. A later analysis had no HLA typing for the validation cohort, so co-occurrence there was scored across all 110 or so repertoires. According to the authors, the approach could potentially be generalized to other disease states and immunological phenotypes. While some public TCRs were present in many individuals, most TCR sequences turned up only very rarely across donors.

Details on this clone: Its antigen remains undetermined. No clone much larger than this one lies a single base away; base qualities are absent.

The donors were included in the validation cohort of around 120 subjects, a group kept apart from the roughly 700-subject first cohort. The method was the immunoSEQ multiplex PCR assay. The paper's data handling went like this. A statistical classification framework was built to diagnose cytomegalovirus status from the catalog of TCR beta chain sequences. TCRdb took this table from immuneACCESS and kept in-frame rearrangements with V and J called. Such tables lack part of the clones; where checked against another copy, unresolved V genes explain under half of the gap, and the rest is unexplained. V, J and clone size reflect that table, while D and trimming were determined from the DNA. In this sample the table shows more than 45,000 clones, approximately 89% of which occur a single time. The ten most abundant clones make up roughly 14% of the sample. The receptor's source is a woman under 30 in good health and CMV-seronegative. Specimen: PBMCs.

The CDR3 is CASSSATGTYEQYF. The nucleotide sequence reads as follows: TGTGCCAGCAGTTCCGCGACAGGGACCTACGAGCAGTACTTC. The V and J genes are TRBV27 and TRBJ2-7, and 7 junction bases match TRBD1. Sequences MNHEY (CDR1) and SMNVEV (CDR2) are obtained from the germline V gene (reference sequence). From the cysteine through the phenylalanine, the CDR3 covers 14 amino acids. Only CDR3 DNA is held: 42 bases, read in frame from base 1. V and J are trimmed by 4 bases and 2 bases, and the gene matches miss 5 bases of the junction.